The rows below give T cell receptor beta chains drawn from one sample of a study of blood T cell repertoires in COVID-19. Generated by immunoSEQ multiplex PCR, the TCRdb table keeps only in-frame clones and is missing some. The table has 290,000 or so clones, approximately 90% seen once. The specimen was peripheral blood. The receptors stem from a woman aged 30 to 39 with COVID-19, enrolled during active disease. CDR3s include the opening cysteine and the closing phenylalanine or tryptophan. The order of the fields is V gene, J gene, D gene, clone size, CDR3 protein, CDR3 DNA. The D gene is left open where the match is weak. Size tells how often a clone was seen (once, few, many) or the class of an expanded clone, and some rows leave it out.

>TRBV28|TRBJ1-1|TRBD1|NA
CASSLQGQGFNMGEAFF
TGTGCCAGCAGCTTGCAGGGACAGGGCTTCAATATGGGTGAAGCTTTCTTT
>TRBV3-1/TRBV3-2|TRBJ2-1|NA|NA
CASSQESGNYNEQFF
TGTGCCAGCAGCCAAGAATCCGGGAACTACAATGAGCAGTTCTTC
>TRBV30|TRBJ2-5|TRBD2|NA
CAWRLAGALQETQYF
TGTGCCTGGAGACTAGCGGGAGCTCTCCAAGAGACCCAGTACTTC
>TRBV6-6|TRBJ2-7|TRBD2|NA
CASSQLAGVLYEQYF
TGTGCCAGCAGCCAACTAGCGGGAGTATTGTACGAGCAGTACTTC
>TRBV1|TRBJ1-5|NA|NA
CTSSHSTGVGRQPQHF
TGCACCAGCAGCCACTCGACAGGGGTCGGACGTCAGCCCCAGCATTTT
>TRBV4-1|TRBJ1-2|NA|few
CASSQDTGRDYGYTF
TGCGCCAGCAGCCAAGACACAGGGAGGGACTATGGCTACACCTTC
>TRBV14|TRBJ1-3|NA|NA
CASSQEVGPLGNTIYF
TGTGCCAGCAGCCAAGAAGTGGGGCCCCTCGGAAACACCATATATTTT
>TRBV7-9|TRBJ1-6|NA|NA
CASSFPPGMDNSPLHF
TGTGCCAGCAGCTTTCCCCCAGGGATGGATAATTCACCCCTCCACTTT
>TRBV7-2|TRBJ2-4|NA|NA
CASSPRGKLAKNIQYF
TGTGCCAGCAGTCCGCGCGGGAAGTTGGCCAAAAACATTCAGTACTTC
>TRBV27|TRBJ1-6|TRBD1|NA
CASSPVGTGVYNSPLHF
TGTGCCAGCAGTCCGGTGGGGACAGGAGTCTATAATTCACCCCTCCACTTT
>TRBV5-1|TRBJ1-1|NA|NA
CASSLGSMNTEAFF
TGCGCCAGCAGCTTGGGGAGCATGAACACTGAAGCTTTCTTT
>TRBV19|TRBJ2-5|TRBD1|once
CATRDREETQYF
TGTGCCACTCGGGACAGGGAAGAGACCCAGTACTTC
>TRBV19|TRBJ2-1|TRBD2|NA
CASSLPSGRSTNNEQFF
TGTGCCAGTAGTTTACCTAGCGGGAGATCTACAAACAATGAGCAGTTCTTC
>TRBV30|TRBJ1-5|NA|NA
CAWSRDIYNQPQHF
TGTGCCTGGAGTCGGGACATTTACAATCAGCCCCAGCATTTT
>TRBV28|TRBJ1-5|TRBD1|NA
CASSLSGQSNQPQHF
TGTGCCAGCAGTTTATCGGGACAGAGCAATCAGCCCCAGCATTTT
>TRBV5-4|TRBJ2-1|TRBD2|NA
CASSPGGGSNNEQFF
TGTGCCAGCAGCCCCGGGGGGGGGTCTAACAATGAGCAGTTCTTC
>TRBV5-6|TRBJ1-2|NA|NA
CASSLGTTNYGYTF
TGTGCCAGCAGCTTGGGCACTACTAACTATGGCTACACCTTC
>TRBV5-6|TRBJ2-5|TRBD1|NA
CASRDLGTEETQYF
TGTGCCAGCAGGGACTTAGGGACAGAAGAGACCCAGTACTTC